Following are 14 T cell receptor beta chains from one sample sequenced in a study of Ad26.COV2.S vaccination and SARS-CoV-2 variants. Treatment indicated: some 20 received Ad26.COV2.S at low or high dose, single or two shots; roughly 5 received placebo; per-sample allocation not given. Samples were taken on day 63 after the first vaccine or placebo injection. TCRdb's copy holds only in-frame clones and misses some; the assay was immunoSEQ multiplex PCR. The table shows more than 400,000 clones, with 90% occurring only once. The source material was peripheral blood, sampled in a trial of Ad26.COV2.S vaccine versus placebo. All receptors come from a person between 18 and 60 years old who received the Ad26.COV2.S COVID-19 vaccine or a placebo.

Of note for this clone: At the DNA level, this CDR3 is encoded by other sequences in the same sample as well. The chain is built from TRBV29-1 and TRBJ1-1, with 8 bases aligning to TRBD1. Germline CDR1 reads SQVTM; CDR2 reads ANQGSEA. CDR3 length: 12 amino acids. V was clipped by 6 bases and J by 4 bases; unmatched bases: 4. The CDR3 DNA sequence: TGCAGCGTCGTCACAGGGGGCACTGAAGCTTTCTTT. Translation: CSVVTGGTEAFF.

The chain uses TRBV5-1 and TRBJ2-7, with a possible D match to TRBD2 (6 bases). Germline CDR1 is SGHRS and CDR2 is YFSETQ. The CDR3 covers 13 residues. V dropped 4 bases and J dropped 7 bases, with 15 bases sitting between them. The CDR3 DNA follows: TGCGCCAGCAGCCCCGCCGGGAGCGGGGAGCAGTACTTC. Translation gives CASSPAGSGEQYF.

The V and J genes are TRBV27 and TRBJ2-3, with 7 bases matching TRBD1. The germline V gene has CDR1 MNHEY and CDR2 SMNVEV (reference sequence). The CDR3 spans 15 residues. V dropped 3 bases and J dropped 0; count of bases not matched to a gene: 3. The CDR3 DNA sequence: TGTGCCAGCAGTTTCCGGGACAGCAGCACAGATACGCAGTATTTT. Residues: CASSFRDSSTDTQYF.

The chain couples TRBV27 to TRBJ1-1; possible D gene TRBD1, 6 bases. Between the trimmed V and J ends, which lost 8 bases and 0 bases, there was a span of 28 bases. This CDR3 is built from 19 residues. Germline-derived CDR1 and CDR2 are MNHEY and SMNVEV (reference sequence). CDR3 region: CASRKGSRGRGLLNTEAFF. The CDR3 nucleotides read TGTGCCAGCCGAAAAGGGTCCCGGGGGCGCGGACTTTTGAACACTGAAGCTTTCTTT.

The J gene is TRBJ2-7, the V gene TRBV2, with D tentatively TRBD2 (6 bases). V was pared by 6 bases and J by 6 bases, with 15 bases between. The germline CDR1 and CDR2 sequences are SNHLY and FYNNEI. The CDR3 covers 13 residues. CDR3 in amino acids: CASRGSSTSEQYF. The CDR3 DNA is TGTGCCAGCAGGGGGTCTTCGACTAGCGAGCAGTACTTC.

The J gene is TRBJ1-2, the V gene TRBV10-3; weak D call: TRBD1 (5 bases). Germline loops: CDR1 ENHRY, CDR2 SYGVKD. This CDR3 is 13 amino acids long. V was pared by 2 bases and J by 6 bases, with 10 bases between. CDR3 nucleotides: TGTGCCATCAGTGAGGGGGGGATCAATGGCTACACCTTC. Amino acids: CAISEGGINGYTF.

The gene calls are TRBV18 and TRBJ2-1; 9 nucleotides align to TRBD1. Trimming took 4 bases from V and 4 from J; bases not matched to a gene: 11. Germline values: CDR1 KGHSH, CDR2 LQKENI. The CDR3 has 17 amino acids. The CDR3 coding sequence is TGTGCCAGCTCACTAGGGACAGGGTTAGGAGTTTACAATGAGCAGTTCTTC. Amino acids: CASSLGTGLGVYNEQFF. The complete variable domain, with remaining parts taken from reference TRBV18 and TRBJ2-1, reads NAGVMQNPRHLVRRRGQEARLRCSPMKGHSHVYWYRQLPEEGLKFMVYLQKENIIDESGMPKERFSAEFPKEGPSILRIQQVVRGDSAAYFCASSLGTGLGVYNEQFFGPGTRLTVL.

The CDR3 protein is CANGDYNEQFF. CDR3 DNA: TGTGCCAACGGGGACTACAATGAGCAGTTCTTC. This chain uses TRBV6-6 with TRBJ2-1, with D possibly matching TRBD2 (5 bases). The length of the CDR3 is 11 residues. V was clipped by 10 bases and J by 3 bases, with 7 bases between them. CDR1 is MNHNY and CDR2 is SVGAGI in the germline V gene (reference sequence).

The rearrangement joins TRBV4-2 to TRBJ2-2; perhaps TRBD2 as D (5 bases). The V gene lost 5 bases and the J gene lost 6 bases, with 13 bases spanning the gap. This CDR3 has 14 amino acids. Germline assignment: CDR1 LGHNA and CDR2 YNFKEQ. The CDR3 DNA is TGTGCCAGCAGCACAGAGGCGGGCGCCGGGGAGCTGTTTTTT. Translating gives CASSTEAGAGELFF.

This chain uses TRBV19 with TRBJ2-7; D may match TRBD1 or TRBD2 (5 bases each). The CDR3 consists of 17 residues. Germline CDR1 LNHDA, CDR2 SQIVND (reference sequence). V lost 9 bases and J 5 bases, leaving 29 bases between the germline ends. The CDR3 is CASPSPPWAGSVHEQYF. In DNA, the CDR3 is TGTGCCAGCCCCTCCCCTCCCTGGGCAGGGAGCGTGCACGAGCAGTACTTC.

CDR3 sequence (DNA): TGCAGCGTCCGACCGGACCTAAATTCACCCCTCCACTTT. Its protein is CSVRPDLNSPLHF. This chain joins TRBV29-1 and TRBJ1-6; unclear D gene. This CDR3 has 13 residues. The germline V gene encodes CDR1 SQVTM and CDR2 ANQGSEA. The V end lost 6 bases, the J end lost 7 bases, and 13 bases lay between the germline ends.

This clone came up once. The gene calls are TRBV30 and TRBJ2-1; 12 bases match TRBD2. CDR1 and CDR2 (germline): GTSNPN, SVGIG (reference sequence). The CDR3 extends over 15 amino acids. The trim removed 2 bases at V and 9 bases at J, leaving 8 bases unmatched. The CDR3 DNA reads TGTGCCTGGAGTCCCGGGACTAGCGGGTACTTTGAGCAGTTCTTC. Translated, it gives CAWSPGTSGYFEQFF.

The chain couples TRBV10-3 to TRBJ2-3; 10 nucleotides agree with TRBD2. This CDR3 is 16 amino acids long. CDR1 ENHRY and CDR2 SYGVKD come from the germline V gene. J gave up 0 bases and V 3 bases, and 3 bases lay outside the gene matches. CDR3 nucleotides: TGTGCCATCAGTGATCGACTAGCGGGTAGCACAGATACGCAGTATTTT. This encodes CAISDRLAGSTDTQYF.

This clone was recorded only once. The V call is TRBV4-1, the J call TRBJ1-5; D unresolved. Germline V gene data show CDR1 as MGHRA and CDR2 as YSYEKL. The germline V and J ends were trimmed by 0 bases and 7 bases, with 13 bases remaining between them. This CDR3 has 15 residues. The CDR3 is CASSQEFSGLQPQHF. The CDR3 bases are TGCGCCAGCAGCCAAGAGTTTTCGGGTCTCCAGCCCCAGCATTTT.